A single T cell receptor beta chain is shown here with its context. Its antigen is not identified. This entry comes from a study of CXCR3-negative and CXCR3-positive naive CD8 T cells. Findings and caveats of the study: Hydrophobicity was higher for TRB CDR3s found in CXCR3-positive naive cells than in CXCR3-negative naive cells. Similar levels of surface CD5 were seen between naive subsets; TCR strength was inferred from TRB CDR3 properties.

The CDR3 loop spans 16 amino acids. Triplicate sorts, around 300,000 cells apiece, were made for each CD8+ T cell subset. Cells that were CD45RO-CCR7+CD27+CD95- constituted naive CD8+ T cells. Via 5' RACE with UMI labels, TRB cDNA libraries were prepared. TCRdb re-called the 5' RACE reads; one entry per CDR3 protein, DNA not given. In total, the table holds some 130,000 distinct CDR3 sequences. This receptor was obtained from a human donor in good health. Some clones in this sample may be carry-over from other donors' samples. The sample consisted of naive CXCR3- CD8+ T cells from blood. Subset noted: CD45RO-CCR7+CD27+CD95- naive CD8+ T cells lacking CXCR3 (TNR3-). The V and J genes are TRBV23-1 and TRBJ2-7; TCRdb reports TRBD2, a call that lacks DNA to check it against. TRBV23-1 is treated as an ORF (open reading frame) with a function not yet certain. CDR3 sequence: CASRPRSRGWGAEQYF.